This entry describes one TCR beta chain. The antigen remains unidentified. TCRdb re-analysed the RT-PCR reads in MiXCR, keeping a single row per CDR3 protein. The top ten hold roughly 11% of the sample, which has 630,000 or so distinct CDR3 sequences, around 14% seen once. These data originate in a study of response to subunit inactivated influenza vaccine. The study's findings and limits: A suggestion made by the authors is that each seasonal influenza vaccination recruits few new T cells.

The CDR3 contains 19 residues. V lost 2 bases and J lost 0, with 21 bases in between. Germline CDR1 reads SGHNT; CDR2 reads YYREEE (reference sequence). The sample in question was PBMCs from blood, obtained roughly 13 days after vaccination. The chain couples TRBV5-4 to TRBJ2-1; a weak D match, TRBD1 (5 bases). The source of this sequence is a man aged 50 to 59 who received an inactivated influenza vaccine. The CDR3 spells CASSFEDYRTRSSYNEQFF. CDR3 coding DNA: TGTGCCAGCAGCTTCGAGGATTACAGGACCAGAAGCTCCTACAATGAGCAGTTCTTC.